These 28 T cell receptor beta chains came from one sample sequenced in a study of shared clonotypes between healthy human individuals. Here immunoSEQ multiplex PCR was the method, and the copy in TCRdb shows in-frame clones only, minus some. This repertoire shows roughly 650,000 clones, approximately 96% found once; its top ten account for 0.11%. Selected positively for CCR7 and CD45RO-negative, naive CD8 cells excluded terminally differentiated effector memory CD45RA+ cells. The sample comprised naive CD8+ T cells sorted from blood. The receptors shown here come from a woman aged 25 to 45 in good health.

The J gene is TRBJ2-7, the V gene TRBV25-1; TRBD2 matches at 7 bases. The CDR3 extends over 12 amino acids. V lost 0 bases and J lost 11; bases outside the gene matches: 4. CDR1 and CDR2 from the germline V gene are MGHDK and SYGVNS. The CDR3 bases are TGTGCCAGCAGTGAATATAGCGGGCGCGAGTACTTC. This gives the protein CASSEYSGREYF.

The CDR3 reads CASSFKALGYQETQYF. For the CDR3, the DNA is TGTGCCAGCAGCTTCAAAGCCTTAGGGTACCAAGAGACCCAGTACTTC. V gene TRBV5-6 combines with J gene TRBJ2-5; no definite D call. V shed 2 bases and J shed 0 bases, with 14 bases lying between them. CDR1 and CDR2 (germline): SGHDT, YYEEEE. This CDR3 has 16 residues.

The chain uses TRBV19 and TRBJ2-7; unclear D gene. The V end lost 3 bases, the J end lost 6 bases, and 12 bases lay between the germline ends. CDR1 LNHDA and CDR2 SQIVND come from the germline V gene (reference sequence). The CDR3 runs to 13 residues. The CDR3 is CASSIVLGSEQYF. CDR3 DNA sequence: TGTGCCAGTAGTATCGTACTTGGTAGCGAGCAGTACTTC.

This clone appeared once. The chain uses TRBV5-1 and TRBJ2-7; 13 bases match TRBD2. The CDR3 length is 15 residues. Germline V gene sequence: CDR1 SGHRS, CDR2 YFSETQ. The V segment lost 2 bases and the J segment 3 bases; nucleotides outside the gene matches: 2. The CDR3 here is CASSFWTSGSYEQYF. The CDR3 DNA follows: TGCGCCAGCAGCTTCTGGACTAGCGGGAGCTACGAGCAGTACTTC.

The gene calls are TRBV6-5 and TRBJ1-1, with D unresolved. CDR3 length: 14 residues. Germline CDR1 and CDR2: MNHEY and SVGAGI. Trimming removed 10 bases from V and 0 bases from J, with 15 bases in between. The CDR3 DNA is TGTGCCATTCATTCCTTGGGGATGAACACTGAAGCTTTCTTT. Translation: CAIHSLGMNTEAFF.

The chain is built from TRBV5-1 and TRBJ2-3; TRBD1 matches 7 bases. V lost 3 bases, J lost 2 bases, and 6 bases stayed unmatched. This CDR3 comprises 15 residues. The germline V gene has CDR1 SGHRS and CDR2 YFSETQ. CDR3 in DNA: TGCGCCAGCAGCTCAGAAGGGGGCGTCACAGATACGCAGTATTTT. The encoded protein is CASSSEGGVTDTQYF.

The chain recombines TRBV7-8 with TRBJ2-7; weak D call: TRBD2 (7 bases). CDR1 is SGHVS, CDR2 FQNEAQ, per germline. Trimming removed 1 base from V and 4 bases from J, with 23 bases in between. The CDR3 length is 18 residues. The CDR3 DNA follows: TGTGCCAGCAGCTTAGGTCGTTCGGGGGGCGGGTTTTTGTACGAGCAGTACTTC. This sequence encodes CASSLGRSGGGFLYEQYF.

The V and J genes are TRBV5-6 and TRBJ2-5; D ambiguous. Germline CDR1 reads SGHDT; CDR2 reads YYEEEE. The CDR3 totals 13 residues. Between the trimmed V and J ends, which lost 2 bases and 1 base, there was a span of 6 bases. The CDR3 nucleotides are TGTGCCAGCAGCTTTATAGTCCAAGAGACCCAGTACTTC. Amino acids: CASSFIVQETQYF.

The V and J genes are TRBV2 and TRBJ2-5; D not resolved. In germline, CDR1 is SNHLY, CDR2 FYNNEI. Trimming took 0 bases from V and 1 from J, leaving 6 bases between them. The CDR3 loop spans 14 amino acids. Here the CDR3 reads CASSEANTQETQYF. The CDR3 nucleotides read TGTGCCAGCAGTGAAGCGAATACCCAAGAGACCCAGTACTTC.

The CDR3 DNA reads TGCGCCAGCAGTCCCACGACGGACTCCTACGAGCAGTACTTC. Residues: CASSPTTDSYEQYF. The chain recombines TRBV4-1 with TRBJ2-7; D call uncertain. The CDR3 consists of 14 residues. V was trimmed by 6 bases and J by 0 bases, leaving 12 bases between them. In germline, CDR1 is MGHRA, CDR2 YSYEKL.

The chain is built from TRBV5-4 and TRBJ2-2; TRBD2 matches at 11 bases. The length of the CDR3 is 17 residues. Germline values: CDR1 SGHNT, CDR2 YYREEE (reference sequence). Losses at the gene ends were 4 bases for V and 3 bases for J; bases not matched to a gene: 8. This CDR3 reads CASSGPGTSGDTGELFF. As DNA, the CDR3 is TGTGCCAGCAGCGGGCCAGGGACTAGCGGAGACACCGGGGAGCTGTTTTTT.

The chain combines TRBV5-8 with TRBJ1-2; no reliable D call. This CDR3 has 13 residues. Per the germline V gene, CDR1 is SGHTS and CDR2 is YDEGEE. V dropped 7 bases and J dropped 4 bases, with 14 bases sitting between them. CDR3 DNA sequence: TGTGCCAGCTTGCCACGAAAGACCTATGGCTACACCTTC. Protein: CASLPRKTYGYTF.

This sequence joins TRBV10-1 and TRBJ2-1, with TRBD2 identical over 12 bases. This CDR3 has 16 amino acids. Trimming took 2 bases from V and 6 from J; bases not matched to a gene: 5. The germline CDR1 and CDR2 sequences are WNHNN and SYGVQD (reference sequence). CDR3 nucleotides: TGCGCCAGCAGTGAGGGGACTAGCGGGTGGGGCAATGAGCAGTTCTTC. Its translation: CASSEGTSGWGNEQFF.

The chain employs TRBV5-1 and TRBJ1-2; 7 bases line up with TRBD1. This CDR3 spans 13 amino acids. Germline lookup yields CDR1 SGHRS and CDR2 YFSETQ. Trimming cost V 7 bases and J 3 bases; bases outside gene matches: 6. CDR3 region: CASRPDRDYGYTF. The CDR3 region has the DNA TGCGCCAGCCGACCCGACAGGGACTATGGCTACACCTTC.

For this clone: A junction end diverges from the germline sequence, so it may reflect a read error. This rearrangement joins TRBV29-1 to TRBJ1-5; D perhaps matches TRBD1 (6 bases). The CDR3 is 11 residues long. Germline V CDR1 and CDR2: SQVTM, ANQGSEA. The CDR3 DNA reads TGCAGCGTTGAAGACAGGGGCGCCCGAGTTTTT. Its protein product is CSVEDRGARVF.

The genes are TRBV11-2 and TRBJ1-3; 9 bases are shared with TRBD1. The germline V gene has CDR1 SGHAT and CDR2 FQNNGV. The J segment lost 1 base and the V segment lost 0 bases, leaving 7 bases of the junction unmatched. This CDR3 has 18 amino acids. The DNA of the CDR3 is TGTGCCAGCAGCTTAGAGGGGACAGGGACCTTTTCTGGAAACACCATATATTTT. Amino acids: CASSLEGTGTFSGNTIYF.

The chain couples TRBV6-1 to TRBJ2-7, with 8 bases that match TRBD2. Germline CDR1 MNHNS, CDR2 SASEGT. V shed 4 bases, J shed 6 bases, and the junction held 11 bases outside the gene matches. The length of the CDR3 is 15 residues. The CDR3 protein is CASSVAFGAGGEQYF. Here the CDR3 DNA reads TGTGCCAGCAGTGTAGCTTTCGGTGCGGGAGGCGAGCAGTACTTC.

For the CDR3, the DNA is TGTGCCAGCAGTTTACCGGGACTAAACACAGATACGCAGTATTTT. Amino acid sequence: CASSLPGLNTDTQYF. The chain is built from TRBV28 and TRBJ2-3; 7 bases match TRBD2. The CDR3 consists of 15 residues. The germline V gene has CDR1 MDHEN and CDR2 SYDVKM. V dropped 2 bases and J dropped 2; count of bases not matched to a gene: 4.

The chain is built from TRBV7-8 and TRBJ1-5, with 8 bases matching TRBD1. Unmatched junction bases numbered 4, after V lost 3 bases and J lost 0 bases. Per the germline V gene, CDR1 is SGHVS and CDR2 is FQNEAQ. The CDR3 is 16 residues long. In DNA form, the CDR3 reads TGTGCCAGCAGCTTGGACAGGGCTTATAGCAATCAGCCCCAGCATTTT. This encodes CASSLDRAYSNQPQHF.

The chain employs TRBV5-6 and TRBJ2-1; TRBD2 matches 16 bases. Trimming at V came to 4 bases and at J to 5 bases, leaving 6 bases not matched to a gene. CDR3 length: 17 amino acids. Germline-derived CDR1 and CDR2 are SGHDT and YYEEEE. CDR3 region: CASSGGTSGRAHNEQFF. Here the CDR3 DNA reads TGTGCCAGCAGCGGGGGGACTAGCGGGAGGGCCCACAATGAGCAGTTCTTC.

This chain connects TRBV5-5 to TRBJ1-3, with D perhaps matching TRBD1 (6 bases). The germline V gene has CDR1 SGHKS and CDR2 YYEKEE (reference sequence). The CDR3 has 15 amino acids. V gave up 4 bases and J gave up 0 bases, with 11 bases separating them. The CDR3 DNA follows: TGTGCCAGCAGCCTTGACAGGCTCTCTGGAAACACCATATATTTT. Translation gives CASSLDRLSGNTIYF. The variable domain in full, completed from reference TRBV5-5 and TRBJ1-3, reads DAGVTQSPTHLIKTRGQQVTLRCSPISGHKSVSWYQQVLGQGPQFIFQYYEKEERGRGNFPDRFSARQFPNYSSELNVNALLLGDSALYLCASSLDRLSGNTIYFGEGSWLTVV.

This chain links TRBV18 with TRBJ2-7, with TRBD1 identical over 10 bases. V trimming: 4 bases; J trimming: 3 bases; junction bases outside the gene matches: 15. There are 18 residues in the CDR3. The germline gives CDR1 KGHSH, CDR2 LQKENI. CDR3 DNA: TGTGCCAGCTCACTTTGGGACAGGGGATACGAGATGAGCTACGAGCAGTACTTC. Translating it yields CASSLWDRGYEMSYEQYF.

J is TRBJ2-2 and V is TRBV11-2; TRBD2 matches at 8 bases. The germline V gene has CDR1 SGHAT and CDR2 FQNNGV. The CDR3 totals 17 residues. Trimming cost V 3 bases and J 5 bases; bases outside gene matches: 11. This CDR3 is CASSLGWGSGRTGELFF. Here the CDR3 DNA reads TGTGCCAGCAGCTTGGGGTGGGGGAGCGGGAGAACCGGGGAGCTGTTTTTT.

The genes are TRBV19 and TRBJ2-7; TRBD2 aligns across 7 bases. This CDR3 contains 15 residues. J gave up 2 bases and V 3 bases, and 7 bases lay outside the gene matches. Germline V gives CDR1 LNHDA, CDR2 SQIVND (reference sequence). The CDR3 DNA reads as TGTGCCAGTAGTATCGGCGGGAGAGTGACCTACGAGCAGTACTTC. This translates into CASSIGGRVTYEQYF.

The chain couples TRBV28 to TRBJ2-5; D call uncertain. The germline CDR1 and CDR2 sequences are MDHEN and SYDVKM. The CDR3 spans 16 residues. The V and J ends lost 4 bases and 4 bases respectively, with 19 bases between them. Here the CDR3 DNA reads TGTGCCAGCAGTTCTAACGAGGAGTCAAAGGGAGAGACCCAGTACTTC. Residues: CASSSNEESKGETQYF. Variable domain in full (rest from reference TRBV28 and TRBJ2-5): DVKVTQSSRYLVKRTGEKVFLECVQDMDHENMFWYRQDPGLGLRLIYFSYDVKMKEKGDIPEGYSVSREKKERFSLILESASTNQTSMYLCASSSNEESKGETQYFGPGTRLLVL.

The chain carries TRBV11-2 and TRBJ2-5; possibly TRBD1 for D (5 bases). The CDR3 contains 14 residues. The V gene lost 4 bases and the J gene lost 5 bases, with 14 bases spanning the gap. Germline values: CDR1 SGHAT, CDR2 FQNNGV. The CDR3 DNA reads TGTGCCAGCAGCTACTCAGGGATTTGGGAGACCCAGTACTTC. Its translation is CASSYSGIWETQYF.

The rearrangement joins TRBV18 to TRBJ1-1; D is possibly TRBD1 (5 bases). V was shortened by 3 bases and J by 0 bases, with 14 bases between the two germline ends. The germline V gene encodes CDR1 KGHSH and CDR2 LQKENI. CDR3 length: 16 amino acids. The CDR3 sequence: CASSPYPGRMNTEAFF. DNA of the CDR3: TGTGCCAGCTCACCCTACCCGGGACGGATGAACACTGAAGCTTTCTTT.

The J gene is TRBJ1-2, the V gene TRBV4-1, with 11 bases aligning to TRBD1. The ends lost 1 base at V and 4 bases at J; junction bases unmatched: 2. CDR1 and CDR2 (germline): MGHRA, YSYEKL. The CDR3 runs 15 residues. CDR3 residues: CASSQGTGGTYGYTF. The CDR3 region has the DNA TGCGCCAGCAGCCAAGGGACAGGGGGCACCTATGGCTACACCTTC.